Following are 30 T cell receptor beta chains from one sample sequenced in a study of T-cell memory formation after mild COVID-19. Each CDR3 protein is one row after TCRdb ran MiXCR on the 5' RACE reads. The sample holds about 410,000 distinct CDR3 sequences, around 17% seen once. The sequencing sample was made of PBMCs or a T cell subset sorted from them (not recorded which). The source is a man in his late teens or twenties who had mild COVID-19 (a few samples of this study predate the infection). Cell type and time point are not known.

This chain links TRBV18 with TRBJ2-5; 11 bases fit TRBD2. Germline CDR1 and CDR2: KGHSH and LQKENI. The length of the CDR3 is 17 residues. Unmatched junction bases numbered 10, after V lost 4 bases and J lost 3 bases. DNA of the CDR3: TGTGCCAGCTCACGCCAAATAGCGGGGGGGCCCGAAGAGACCCAGTACTTC. Translating it yields CASSRQIAGGPEETQYF.

This clonotype occurred many times. This chain links TRBV29-1 with TRBJ2-7; 11 nucleotides match TRBD1. V lost 4 bases, J lost 3 bases, and 8 bases stayed unmatched. This CDR3 region has 15 residues. The V gene's germline CDR1 is SQVTM and CDR2 ANQGSEA. The DNA for the CDR3 is TGCAGCGTTGTGTTCGGGACAGGGGGTTACTACGAGCAGTACTTC. Protein product: CSVVFGTGGYYEQYF.

The chain carries TRBV7-2 and TRBJ2-3; 7 nucleotides align to TRBD1. CDR3 length: 16 residues. Germline values: CDR1 SGHTA, CDR2 FQGNSA. Trimming removed 3 bases from V and 2 bases from J; junction bases left unmatched: 8. In DNA form, the CDR3 reads TGTGCCAGCAGCTTGACAGGGTCTGGTATCACAGATACGCAGTATTTT. Translated: CASSLTGSGITDTQYF. The complete variable domain, with remaining parts taken from reference TRBV7-2 and TRBJ2-3, reads GAGVSQSPSNKVTEKGKDVELRCDPISGHTALYWYRQSLGQGLEFLIYFQGNSAPDKSGLPSDRFSAERTGGSVSTLTIQRTQQEDSAVYLCASSLTGSGITDTQYFGPGTRLTVL.

J is TRBJ2-5 and V is TRBV19; D call uncertain. CDR1 and CDR2 from the germline V gene are LNHDA and SQIVND (reference sequence). The V end was cut by 0 bases, the J end by 5 bases, with 10 bases between. CDR3 length equals 14 residues. The CDR3 loop is CASSIERTAETQYF. Written as DNA, the CDR3 is TGTGCCAGTAGTATAGAGAGGACGGCGGAGACCCAGTACTTC.

The chain recombines TRBV5-1 with TRBJ2-3; D tentatively reads TRBD1 or TRBD2 (5 bases each). This CDR3 comprises 14 residues. The V gene lost 6 bases and the J gene lost 4 bases, with 15 bases spanning the gap. Looked up from germline, CDR1 is SGHRS and CDR2 is YFSETQ. CDR3 bases: TGCGCCAGCATTGCGGATTTGGGGGCAGATACGCAGTATTTT. It specifies CASIADLGADTQYF.

CDR3 protein: CASSHPRRLETQYF. In DNA, the CDR3 is TGTGCCAGCAGCCACCCAAGAAGGCTGGAGACCCAGTACTTC. The chain links TRBV14 to TRBJ2-5; D unresolved. The CDR3 sequence is 14 residues long. Germline V gene data show CDR1 as SGHDN and CDR2 as FVKESK. V dropped 3 bases and J dropped 5 bases, with 13 bases sitting between them.

The chain carries TRBV7-9 and TRBJ2-7, with unresolved D. Germline CDR1 and CDR2: SEHNR and FQNEAQ (reference sequence). The CDR3 runs 14 residues. The V end was cut by 1 base, the J end by 9 bases, with 16 bases between. CDR3 in DNA: TGTGCCAGCAGCTTAGATGTAGTTGGGTTCGGGCAGTACGTC. This sequence encodes CASSLDVVGFGQYV.

This clonotype was picked up a small number of times. The chain couples TRBV29-1 to TRBJ1-4, with no clear D. This CDR3 contains 14 residues. Trimming took off 2 bases at V and 7 bases at J, with 14 bases between the two ends. The germline gives CDR1 SQVTM, CDR2 ANQGSEA. The CDR3 spells CSVESGEVGEKLFF. The CDR3 DNA reads as TGCAGCGTTGAATCTGGGGAGGTTGGTGAAAAACTGTTTTTT.

This clonotype was observed a few times. The chain uses TRBV29-1 and TRBJ1-2; D perhaps matches TRBD1 (5 bases). Trimming cost V 7 bases and J 4 bases, with 19 bases left between them. The CDR3 contains 14 residues. CDR1 is SQVTM, CDR2 ANQGSEA, per germline. This chain's CDR3 is CSAQGARSPYGYTF. Written as DNA, the CDR3 is TGCAGCGCCCAAGGGGCCCGCTCACCCTATGGCTACACCTTC. Variable domain in full (rest from reference TRBV29-1 and TRBJ1-2): SAVISQKPSRDICQRGTSLTIQCQVDSQVTMMFWYRQQPGQSLTLIATANQGSEATYESGFVIDKFPISRPNLTFSTLTVSNMSPEDSSIYLCSAQGARSPYGYTFGSGTRLTVV.

This clonotype was seen only a few times. The rearrangement links TRBV2 to TRBJ1-5, with no clear D. CDR1 and CDR2 (germline): SNHLY, FYNNEI. This CDR3 region has 12 residues. Trimming left V 7 bases short and J 4 bases short, with 8 bases between. CDR3 bases: TGTGCCAGCAAGAAAGAAAATCAGCCCCAGCATTTT. It encodes CASKKENQPQHF.

CDR3 DNA: TGCAGCGCCAGGCGACAGGCAGAACAAAGCGAGACCCAGTACTTC. This gives the protein CSARRQAEQSETQYF. The chain links TRBV29-1 to TRBJ2-5, with D maybe TRBD1 (6 bases). In germline, CDR1 is SQVTM, CDR2 ANQGSEA. The CDR3 has 15 residues. Trimming cost V 7 bases and J 5 bases, with 23 bases left between them.

This chain connects TRBV7-3 to TRBJ1-4, with D perhaps TRBD1 (5 bases). Trimming took off 2 bases at V and 8 bases at J, with 12 bases between the two ends. The CDR3 has 14 residues. Germline loops: CDR1 SGHTA, CDR2 FQGTGA. CDR3 amino acids: CASSLRGVEEKLFF. The CDR3 DNA is TGTGCCAGCAGCTTACGGGGCGTTGAGGAAAAACTGTTTTTT. Combining the CDR3 with reference TRBV7-3 and TRBJ1-4 gives the whole variable domain GAGVSQTPSNKVTEKGKYVELRCDPISGHTALYWYRQSLGQGPEFLIYFQGTGAADDSGLPNDRFFAVRPEGSVSTLKIQRTERGDSAVYLCASSLRGVEEKLFFGSGTQLSVL.

The V call is TRBV27, the J call TRBJ2-7, with TRBD2 as a possible D gene (5 bases). Germline V gene data show CDR1 as MNHEY and CDR2 as SMNVEV (reference sequence). This CDR3 is built from 14 residues. The ends were cut back, 3 bases at V and 4 bases at J, with 13 bases in the middle. The CDR3 is CASSFGIGAYEQYV. CDR3 nucleotides: TGTGCCAGCAGTTTCGGGATCGGAGCTTACGAGCAGTACGTC.

The gene calls are TRBV5-1 and TRBJ2-5; TRBD2 aligns across 8 bases. Trimming removed 4 bases from V and 4 bases from J; junction bases left unmatched: 9. The CDR3 runs 15 residues. Germline V gene lookup returns CDR1 SGHRS and CDR2 YFSETQ. The CDR3 DNA reads TGCGCCAGCAGCGACCTTAGCGGGGACGGAGAGACCCAGTACTTC. The encoded protein is CASSDLSGDGETQYF.

In nucleotides, the CDR3 is TGTGCCAGCATTCAAGCGGGGGCCGTACAAACTTACAATGAGCAGTTCTTC. As protein: CASIQAGAVQTYNEQFF. The rearrangement links TRBV28 to TRBJ2-1, with 8 nucleotides matching TRBD2. The CDR3 consists of 17 residues. Trimming took 7 bases from V and 4 from J; bases not matched to a gene: 15. The V gene's germline CDR1 is MDHEN and CDR2 SYDVKM. Full variable domain (outside the CDR3, taken from reference TRBV28 and TRBJ2-1): DVKVTQSSRYLVKRTGEKVFLECVQDMDHENMFWYRQDPGLGLRLIYFSYDVKMKEKGDIPEGYSVSREKKERFSLILESASTNQTSMYLCASIQAGAVQTYNEQFFGPGTRLTVL.

The genes are TRBV7-9 and TRBJ2-3; 11 nucleotides match TRBD2. CDR1 is SEHNR and CDR2 is FQNEAQ in the germline V gene (reference sequence). The CDR3 spans 17 residues. J was trimmed by 3 bases and V by 0 bases; bases with no gene match: 5. The CDR3 region is CASSLALTSGETDTQYF. The CDR3 DNA reads as TGTGCCAGCAGCTTAGCGCTGACTAGCGGGGAGACAGATACGCAGTATTTT.

The rearrangement links TRBV11-2 to TRBJ1-1; D gene uncertain. The CDR3 has 11 amino acids. CDR1 SGHAT and CDR2 FQNNGV come from the germline V gene. V shed 5 bases and J shed 10 bases, with 11 bases lying between them. The CDR3 bases are TGTGCCAGCAGCCGCGACTGGAGAGCTTTCTTT. This sequence encodes CASSRDWRAFF.

In its sample, this clonotype was seen a few times. CDR3 amino acids: CASSQVANEQYF. CDR3 nucleotides: TGTGCCAGCAGCCAGGTGGCTAACGAGCAGTACTTC. The chain has TRBV7-9 and TRBJ2-7; D remains ambiguous. Looked up from germline, CDR1 is SEHNR and CDR2 is FQNEAQ (reference sequence). This CDR3 spans 12 amino acids. Trimming stripped 5 bases from V and 5 bases from J, with 10 bases between. The variable domain in full, completed from reference TRBV7-9 and TRBJ2-7, reads DTGVSQNPRHKITKRGQNVTFRCDPISEHNRLYWYRQTLGQGPEFLTYFQNEAQLEKSRLLSDRFSAERPKGSFSTLEIQRTEQGDSAMYLCASSQVANEQYFGPGTRLTVT.

A few counts support this clonotype. V is TRBV29-1 and J is TRBJ2-3; tentative D call: TRBD2 (7 bases). CDR3 length: 14 residues. Trimming cost V 6 bases and J 5 bases, with 18 bases left between them. CDR1 and CDR2 from the germline V gene are SQVTM and ANQGSEA. The CDR3 bases are TGCAGCGTAAGGGGGGGAGGTAGTGGAGATACGCAGTATTTT. It encodes CSVRGGGSGDTQYF.

This chain joins TRBV19 and TRBJ2-2; perhaps TRBD2 as D (5 bases). V was pared by 7 bases and J by 4 bases, with 13 bases between. In germline, CDR1 is LNHDA, CDR2 SQIVND (reference sequence). The CDR3 loop spans 14 amino acids. The CDR3 nucleotides read TGTGCCAGTAACCCGCGGGTTCGCACCGGGGAGCTGTTTTTT. As protein: CASNPRVRTGELFF.

J is TRBJ2-3 and V is TRBV3-1; D may correspond to TRBD1 or TRBD2 (5 bases each). Germline-derived CDR1 and CDR2 are LGHDT and YNNKEL (reference sequence). Trimming removed 0 bases at V and 0 bases at J, with 13 bases between. This CDR3 is 17 amino acids long. In DNA, the CDR3 is TGTGCCAGCAGCCAAGATTTTTGGGGGTCTAGCACAGATACGCAGTATTTT. Translating gives CASSQDFWGSSTDTQYF.

This clonotype appeared a few times. This sequence joins TRBV12-3 or TRBV12-4 and TRBJ1-2; 7 bases fit TRBD1. Trimming cost V 6 bases and J 4 bases; bases outside gene matches: 5. The CDR3 is 13 amino acids. The CDR3 nucleotides are TGTGCCAGCAGGACGACAGGGACCTATGGCTACACCTTC. Its protein is CASRTTGTYGYTF.

This clonotype was detected ten times or more. This chain joins TRBV15 and TRBJ1-5, with unresolved D. From germline, CDR1 is LNHNV and CDR2 YYDKDF (reference sequence). This CDR3 contains 13 residues. V lost 2 bases to trimming and J lost 11 bases, with 13 bases between them. In DNA form, the CDR3 reads TGTGCCACCAGCAGAAACGTAAGGCAGGCCCAGCATTTT. Amino acid sequence: CATSRNVRQAQHF.

This clonotype has more than one count but fewer than ten. The chain links TRBV7-2 to TRBJ1-3; D unclear. This CDR3 comprises 16 residues. V dropped 1 base and J dropped 0 bases, with 10 bases sitting between them. Germline V gene lookup returns CDR1 SGHTA and CDR2 FQGNSA. CDR3 bases: TGTGCCAGCAGCTTAGTTCCGGAGAGCTCTGGAAACACCATATATTTT. Translating gives CASSLVPESSGNTIYF. The full variable domain, rest sourced from reference TRBV7-2 and TRBJ1-3, is GAGVSQSPSNKVTEKGKDVELRCDPISGHTALYWYRQSLGQGLEFLIYFQGNSAPDKSGLPSDRFSAERTGGSVSTLTIQRTQQEDSAVYLCASSLVPESSGNTIYFGEGSWLTVV.

V usage is TRBV20-1 and J usage is TRBJ1-5, with 10 nucleotides matching TRBD1. This CDR3 spans 14 amino acids. Germline CDR1 and CDR2: DFQATT and SNEGSKA (reference sequence). The V and J ends lost 5 bases and 7 bases, in that order; junction bases with no gene match: 8. CDR3 coding DNA: TGCAGTGCTTTCCGGGACAGGGGAGGCCAGCCCCAGCATTTT. Translated: CSAFRDRGGQPQHF.

This clonotype has a handful of counts. The chain links TRBV5-1 to TRBJ2-5; 7 nucleotides line up with TRBD1. Germline-derived CDR1 and CDR2 are SGHRS and YFSETQ. This CDR3 spans 13 amino acids. V shed 3 bases, J shed 3 bases, and the junction held 2 bases outside the gene matches. CDR3 sequence reads: CASSSTGEETQYF. The CDR3 DNA reads as TGCGCCAGCAGCTCTACAGGGGAAGAGACCCAGTACTTC.

The gene calls are TRBV27 and TRBJ2-5, with a weak D call TRBD2 (5 bases). The CDR3 is made up of 12 amino acids. In germline, CDR1 is MNHEY, CDR2 SMNVEV (reference sequence). V lost 8 bases and J 6 bases, leaving 13 bases between the germline ends. The CDR3 coding sequence is TGTGCCAGCGGACTTTCTAGGAAGACCCAGTACTTC. Translating gives CASGLSRKTQYF.

As concerns this clonotype: Since a much larger clone is just one base distant, this may be a read error. CDR3 sequence reads: CDSSGSGTGGLRGYTF. The CDR3 nucleotides are TGTGACAGCAGTGGATCCGGGACAGGGGGCCTTCGGGGCTACACCTTC. The chain employs TRBV12-3 or TRBV12-4 and TRBJ1-2, with 12 bases lining up with TRBD1. CDR3 length: 16 amino acids.

This clonotype was picked up many times. The J gene is TRBJ1-1, the V gene TRBV9; tentative D call: TRBD1 (6 bases). V was clipped by 4 bases and J by 1 base, with 8 bases between them. Germline assignment: CDR1 SGDLS and CDR2 YYNGEE. The CDR3 has 13 residues. CDR3 protein: CASSQGQNTEAFF. The CDR3 DNA is TGTGCCAGCAGCCAGGGACAGAACACTGAAGCTTTCTTT.

V usage is TRBV6-5 and J usage is TRBJ2-1, with a weak D call TRBD1 (6 bases). CDR1 and CDR2 (germline): MNHEY, SVGAGI. There are 15 residues in the CDR3. V dropped 2 bases and J dropped 7 bases, with 15 bases sitting between them. This CDR3 is CASSYGGQSRNEQFF. The CDR3 DNA is TGTGCCAGCAGTTACGGGGGCCAGTCCCGGAATGAGCAGTTCTTC.